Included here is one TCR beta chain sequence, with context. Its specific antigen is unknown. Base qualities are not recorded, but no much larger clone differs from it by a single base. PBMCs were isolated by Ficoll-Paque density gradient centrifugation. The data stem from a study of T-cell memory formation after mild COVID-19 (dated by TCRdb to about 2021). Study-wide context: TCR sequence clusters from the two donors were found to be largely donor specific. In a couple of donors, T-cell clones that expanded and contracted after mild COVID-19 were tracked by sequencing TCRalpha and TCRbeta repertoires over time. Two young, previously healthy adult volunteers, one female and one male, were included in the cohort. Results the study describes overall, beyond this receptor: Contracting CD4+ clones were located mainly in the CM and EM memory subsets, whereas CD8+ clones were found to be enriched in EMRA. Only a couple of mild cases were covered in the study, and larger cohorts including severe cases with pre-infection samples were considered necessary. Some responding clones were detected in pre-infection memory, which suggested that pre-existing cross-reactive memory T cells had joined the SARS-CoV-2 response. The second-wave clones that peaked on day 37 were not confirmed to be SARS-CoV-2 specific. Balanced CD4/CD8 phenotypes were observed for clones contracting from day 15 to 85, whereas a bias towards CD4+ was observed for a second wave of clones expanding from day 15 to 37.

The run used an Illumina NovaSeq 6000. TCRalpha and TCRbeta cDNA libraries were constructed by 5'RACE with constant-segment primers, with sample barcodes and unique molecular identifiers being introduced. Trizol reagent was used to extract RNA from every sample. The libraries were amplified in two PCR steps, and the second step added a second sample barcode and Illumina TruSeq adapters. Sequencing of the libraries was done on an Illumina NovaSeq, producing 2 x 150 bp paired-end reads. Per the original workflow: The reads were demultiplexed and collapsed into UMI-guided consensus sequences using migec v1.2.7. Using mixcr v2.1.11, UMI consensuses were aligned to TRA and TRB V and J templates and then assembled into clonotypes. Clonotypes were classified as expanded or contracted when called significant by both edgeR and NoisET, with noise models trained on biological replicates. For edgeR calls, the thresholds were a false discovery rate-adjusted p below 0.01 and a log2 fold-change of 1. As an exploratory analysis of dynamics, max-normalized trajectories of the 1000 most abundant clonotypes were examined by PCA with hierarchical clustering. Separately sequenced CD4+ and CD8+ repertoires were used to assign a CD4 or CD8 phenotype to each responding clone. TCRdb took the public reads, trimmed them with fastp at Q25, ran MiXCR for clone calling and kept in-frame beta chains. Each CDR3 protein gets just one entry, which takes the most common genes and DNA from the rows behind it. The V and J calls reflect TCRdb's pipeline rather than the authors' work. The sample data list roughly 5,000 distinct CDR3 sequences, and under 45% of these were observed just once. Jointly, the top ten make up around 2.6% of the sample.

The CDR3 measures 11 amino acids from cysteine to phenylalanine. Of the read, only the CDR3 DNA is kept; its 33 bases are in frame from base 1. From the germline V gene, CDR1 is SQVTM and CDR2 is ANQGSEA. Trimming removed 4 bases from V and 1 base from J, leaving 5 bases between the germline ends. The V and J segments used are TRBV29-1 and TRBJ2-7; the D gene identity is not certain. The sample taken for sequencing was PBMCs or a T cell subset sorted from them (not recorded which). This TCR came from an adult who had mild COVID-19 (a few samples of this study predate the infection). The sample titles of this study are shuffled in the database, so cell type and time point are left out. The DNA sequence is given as TGCAGCGTTGTACGGTCCTACGAGCAGTACTTC. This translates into CSVVRSYEQYF.